This T cell receptor beta chain was profiled in a study of beta chain features in type 1 diabetes. Points from the study as a whole: Type 1 diabetes patients had fewer VDJ junction insertions and more deletions.

The CDR3 totals 13 residues. In germline, CDR1 is KGHSH, CDR2 LQKENI. Trimming shortened V by 0 bases and J by 9 bases, and 9 bases separated the two germline ends. The isolated RNA, all of it, was reverse transcribed, so expressed TCRB transcripts were what got sequenced. The average output of naive, central memory and regulatory T cell samples was approximately 3.8 million reads. TCRdb's table, derived via immunoSEQ multiplex PCR, lists solely in-frame clones and lacks some. The table includes about 900,000 clones, about a sixth detected once. Only a few counts were recorded for this clone. As yet, its antigen is unknown.

Sequencing was performed on naive CD4+ T cells from blood. The TCR sequence derives from a woman younger than 30 in good health. The rearrangement uses TRBV18 and TRBJ2-1; D remains unclear. DNA of the CDR3: TGTGCCAGCTCACCACCGAACAACAGTGAGCAGTTCTTC. The encoded protein is CASSPPNNSEQFF.